This T cell receptor (beta chain) stems from a study of OX40 agonist ivuxolimab in advanced cancers. Study context: Partial responses, seen in three patients, involved one hepatocellular carcinoma and two cutaneous melanomas.

Generated by immunoSEQ multiplex PCR, the TCRdb table keeps only in-frame clones and is missing some. The repertoire has tens of thousands of clones, approximately 84% of them found once; the top ten carry 1.2%. V lost 1 base and J lost 5, with 10 bases in between. This CDR3 has 14 residues. Germline V gene lookup returns CDR1 MNHEY and CDR2 SMNVEV (reference sequence). Specimen: CD4+ or CD8+ T cells sorted from blood, collected in a trial of the OX40 agonist ivuxolimab. This receptor was obtained from an adult with an advanced solid tumor such as melanoma, head and neck, liver or kidney cancer. The V gene is TRBV27, the J gene TRBJ2-3, with unresolved D. For the CDR3, the DNA is TGTGCCAGCAGTTTATTAGGCTGGGGAGATACGCAGTATTTT. Encoded protein: CASSLLGWGDTQYF.